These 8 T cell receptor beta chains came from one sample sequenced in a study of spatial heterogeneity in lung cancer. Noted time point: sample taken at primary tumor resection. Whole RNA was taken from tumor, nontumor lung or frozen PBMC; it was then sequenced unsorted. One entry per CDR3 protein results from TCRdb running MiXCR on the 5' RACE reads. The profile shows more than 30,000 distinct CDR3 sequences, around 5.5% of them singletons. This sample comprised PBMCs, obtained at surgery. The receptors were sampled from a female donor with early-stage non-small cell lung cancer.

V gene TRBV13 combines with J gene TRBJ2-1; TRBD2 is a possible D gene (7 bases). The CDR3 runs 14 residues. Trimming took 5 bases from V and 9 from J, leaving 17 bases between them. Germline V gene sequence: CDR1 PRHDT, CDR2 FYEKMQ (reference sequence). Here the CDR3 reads CASSPTGGPFEQFF. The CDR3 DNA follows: TGTGCCAGCAGCCCCACCGGGGGGCCGTTTGAGCAGTTCTTC.

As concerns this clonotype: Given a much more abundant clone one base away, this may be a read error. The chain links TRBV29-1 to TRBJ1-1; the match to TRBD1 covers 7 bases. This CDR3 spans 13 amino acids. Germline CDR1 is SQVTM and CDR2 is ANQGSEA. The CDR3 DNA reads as TGCTGCGTCGTGACAGGGTTGAACACTGAAGCTTTCTTT. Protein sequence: CCVVTGLNTEAFF.

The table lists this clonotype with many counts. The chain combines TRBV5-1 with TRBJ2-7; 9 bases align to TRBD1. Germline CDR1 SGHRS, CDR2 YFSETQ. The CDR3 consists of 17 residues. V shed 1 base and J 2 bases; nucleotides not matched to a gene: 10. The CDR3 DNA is TGCGCCAGCAGCTTGCGCGGGACAGGGCCCAATCCCTACGAGCAGTACTTC. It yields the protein CASSLRGTGPNPYEQYF.

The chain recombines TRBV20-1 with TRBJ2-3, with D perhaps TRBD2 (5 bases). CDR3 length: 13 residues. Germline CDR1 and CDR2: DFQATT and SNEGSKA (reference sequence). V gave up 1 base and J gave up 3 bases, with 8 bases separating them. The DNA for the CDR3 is TGCAGTGCTAGAGCGGGCGGGACAGATACGCAGTATTTT. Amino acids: CSARAGGTDTQYF.

The CDR3 spells CASTLGRGGEYEQYF. The CDR3 nucleotides are TGTGCCAGCACCCTGGGGCGGGGGGGTGAGTACGAGCAGTACTTC. V gene TRBV7-2 combines with J gene TRBJ2-7, with 9 bases matching TRBD2. The CDR3 has 15 residues. Unmatched junction bases numbered 11, after V lost 7 bases and J lost 4 bases. Germline V gene lookup returns CDR1 SGHTA and CDR2 FQGNSA.

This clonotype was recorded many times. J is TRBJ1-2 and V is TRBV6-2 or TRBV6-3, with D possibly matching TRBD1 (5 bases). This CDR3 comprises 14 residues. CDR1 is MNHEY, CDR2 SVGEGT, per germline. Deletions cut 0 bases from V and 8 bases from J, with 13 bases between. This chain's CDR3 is CASSYSVPGRGYTF. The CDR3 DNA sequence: TGTGCCAGCAGTTACTCAGTCCCAGGGCGAGGCTACACCTTC.

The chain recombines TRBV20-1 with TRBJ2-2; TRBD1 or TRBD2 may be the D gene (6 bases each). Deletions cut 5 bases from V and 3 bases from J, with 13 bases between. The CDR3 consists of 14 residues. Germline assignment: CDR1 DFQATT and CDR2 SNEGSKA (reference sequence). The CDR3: CSAPRGGDTGELFF. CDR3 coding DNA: TGCAGTGCTCCCAGGGGCGGGGACACCGGGGAGCTGTTTTTT.

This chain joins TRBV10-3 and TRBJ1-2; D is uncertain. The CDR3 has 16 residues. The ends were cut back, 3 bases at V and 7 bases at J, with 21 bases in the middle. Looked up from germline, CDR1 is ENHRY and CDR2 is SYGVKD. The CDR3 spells CAISESLQIPLGGYTF. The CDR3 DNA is TGTGCCATCAGTGAATCCCTCCAGATCCCATTGGGTGGCTACACCTTC.